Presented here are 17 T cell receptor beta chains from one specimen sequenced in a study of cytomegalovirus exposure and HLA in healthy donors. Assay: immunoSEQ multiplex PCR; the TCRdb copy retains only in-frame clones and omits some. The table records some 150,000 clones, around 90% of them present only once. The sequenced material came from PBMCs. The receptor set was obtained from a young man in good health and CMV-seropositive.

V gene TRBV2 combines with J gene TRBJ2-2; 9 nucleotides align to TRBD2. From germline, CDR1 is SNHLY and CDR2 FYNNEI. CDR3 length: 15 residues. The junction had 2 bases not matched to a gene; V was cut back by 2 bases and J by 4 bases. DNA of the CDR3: TGTGCCAGCAGTGAATCGGGACTAGCCACCGGGGAGCTGTTTTTT. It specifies CASSESGLATGELFF. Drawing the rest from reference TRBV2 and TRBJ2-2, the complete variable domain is EPEVTQTPSHQVTQMGQEVILRCVPISNHLYFYWYRQILGQKVEFLVSFYNNEISEKSEIFDDQFSVERPDGSNFTLKIRSTKLEDSAMYFCASSESGLATGELFFGEGSRLTVL.

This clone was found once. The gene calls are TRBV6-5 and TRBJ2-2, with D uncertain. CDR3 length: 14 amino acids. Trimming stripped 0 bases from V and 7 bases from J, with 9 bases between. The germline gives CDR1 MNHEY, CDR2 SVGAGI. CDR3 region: CASSYSHSHGELFF. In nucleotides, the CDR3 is TGTGCCAGCAGTTACTCGCACAGTCACGGGGAGCTGTTTTTT.

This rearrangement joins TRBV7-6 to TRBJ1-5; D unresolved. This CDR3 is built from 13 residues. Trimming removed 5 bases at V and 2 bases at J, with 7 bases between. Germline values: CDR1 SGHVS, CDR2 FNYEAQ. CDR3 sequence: CASSTLGNQPQHF. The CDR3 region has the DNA TGTGCCAGCAGCACGCTAGGCAATCAGCCCCAGCATTTT.

In nucleotides, the CDR3 is TGTGCCAGCAGCTTAGTAACGGCTGAAGCTTTCTTT. It specifies CASSLVTAEAFF. The chain employs TRBV13 and TRBJ1-1, with D unclear. This CDR3 comprises 12 residues. The V gene's germline CDR1 is PRHDT and CDR2 FYEKMQ (reference sequence). V dropped 1 base and J dropped 6 bases, with 6 bases sitting between them.

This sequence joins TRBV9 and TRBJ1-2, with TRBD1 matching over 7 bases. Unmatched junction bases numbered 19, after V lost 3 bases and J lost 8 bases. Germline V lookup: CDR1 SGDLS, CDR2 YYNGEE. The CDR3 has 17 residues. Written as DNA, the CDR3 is TGTGCCAGCAGCGCCGGAAACCTCGGACAGGCCGGACCGGGCTACACCTTC. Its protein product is CASSAGNLGQAGPGYTF. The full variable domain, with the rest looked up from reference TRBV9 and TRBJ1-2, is DSGVTQTPKHLITATGQRVTLRCSPRSGDLSVYWYQQSLDQGLQFLIQYYNGEERAKGNILERFSAQQFPDLHSELNLSSLELGDSALYFCASSAGNLGQAGPGYTFGSGTRLTVV.

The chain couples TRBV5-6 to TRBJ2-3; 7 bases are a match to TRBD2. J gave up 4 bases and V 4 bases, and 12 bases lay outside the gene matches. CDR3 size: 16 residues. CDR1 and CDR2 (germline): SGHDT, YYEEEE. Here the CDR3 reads CASSLNGRGGSDTQYF. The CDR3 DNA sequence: TGTGCCAGCAGCCTCAATGGGAGGGGAGGATCAGATACGCAGTATTTT. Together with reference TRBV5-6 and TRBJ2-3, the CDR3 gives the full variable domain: DAGVTQSPTHLIKTRGQQVTLRCSPKSGHDTVSWYQQALGQGPQFIFQYYEEEERQRGNFPDRFSGHQFPNYSSELNVNALLLGDSALYLCASSLNGRGGSDTQYFGPGTRLTVL.

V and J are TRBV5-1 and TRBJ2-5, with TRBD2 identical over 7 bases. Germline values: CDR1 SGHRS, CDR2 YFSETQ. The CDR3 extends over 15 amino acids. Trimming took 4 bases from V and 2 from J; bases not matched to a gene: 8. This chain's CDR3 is CASSIGGGLQETQYF. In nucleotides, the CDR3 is TGCGCCAGCAGCATAGGCGGGGGACTACAAGAGACCCAGTACTTC.

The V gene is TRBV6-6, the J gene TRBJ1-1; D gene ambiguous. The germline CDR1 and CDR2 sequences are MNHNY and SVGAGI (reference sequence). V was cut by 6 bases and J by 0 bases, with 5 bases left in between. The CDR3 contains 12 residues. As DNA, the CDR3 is TGTGCCAGCAGGTTCATGAACACTGAAGCTTTCTTT. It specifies CASRFMNTEAFF.

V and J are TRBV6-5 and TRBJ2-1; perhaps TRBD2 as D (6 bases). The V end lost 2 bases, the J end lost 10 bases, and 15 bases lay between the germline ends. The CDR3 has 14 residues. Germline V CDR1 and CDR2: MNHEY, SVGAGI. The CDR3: CASSYGEDLGEQFF. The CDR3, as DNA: TGTGCCAGCAGTTACGGGGAGGACCTCGGGGAGCAGTTCTTC.

The CDR3 DNA follows: TGTGCCAGCACCCCGACAGGGAGACACACCGGGGAGCTGTTTTTT. The encoded protein is CASTPTGRHTGELFF. This chain links TRBV6-4 with TRBJ2-2; 7 bases match TRBD1. CDR3 length: 15 residues. J was trimmed by 3 bases and V by 7 bases; bases with no gene match: 8. CDR1 and CDR2 from the germline V gene are MRHNA and SNTAGT.

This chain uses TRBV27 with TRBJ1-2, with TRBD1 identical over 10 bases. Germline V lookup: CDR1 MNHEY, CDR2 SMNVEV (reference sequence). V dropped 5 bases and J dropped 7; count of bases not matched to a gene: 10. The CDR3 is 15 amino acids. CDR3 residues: CASSKEGQGIPGYTF. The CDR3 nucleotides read TGTGCCAGCAGTAAGGAGGGACAGGGGATTCCTGGCTACACCTTC.

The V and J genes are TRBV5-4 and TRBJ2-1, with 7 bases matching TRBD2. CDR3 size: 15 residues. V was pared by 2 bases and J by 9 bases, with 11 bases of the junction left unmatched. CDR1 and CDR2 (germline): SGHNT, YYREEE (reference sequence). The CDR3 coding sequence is TGTGCCAGCAGCTTCCCCTCGGGAGGACGGGGTGAGCAGTTCTTC. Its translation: CASSFPSGGRGEQFF.

For the CDR3, the DNA is TGTGCCAGCAGCTCGGGCGGGAGGGCCTCCGATGAGCAGTTCTTC. This encodes CASSSGGRASDEQFF. The chain uses TRBV5-4 and TRBJ2-1, with 9 bases matching TRBD2. CDR3 length: 15 amino acids. With 3 bases clipped from V and 8 bases from J, the junction kept 9 bases outside the gene matches. The germline gives CDR1 SGHNT, CDR2 YYREEE (reference sequence).

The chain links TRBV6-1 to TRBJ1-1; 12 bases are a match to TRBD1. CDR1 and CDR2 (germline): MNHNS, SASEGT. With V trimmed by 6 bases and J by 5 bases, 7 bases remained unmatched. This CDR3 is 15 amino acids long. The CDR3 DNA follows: TGTGCCAGCAGCGCTGGGACAGGGGGCGGAACTGAAGCTTTCTTT. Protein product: CASSAGTGGGTEAFF.

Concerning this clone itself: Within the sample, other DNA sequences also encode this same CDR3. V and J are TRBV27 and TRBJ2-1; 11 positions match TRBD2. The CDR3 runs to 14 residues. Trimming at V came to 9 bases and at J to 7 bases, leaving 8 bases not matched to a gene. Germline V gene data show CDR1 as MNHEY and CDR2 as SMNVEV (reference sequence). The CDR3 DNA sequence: TGTGCCAGTAAATTAGCGGGAGGGCCTAATGAGCAGTTCTTC. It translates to CASKLAGGPNEQFF.

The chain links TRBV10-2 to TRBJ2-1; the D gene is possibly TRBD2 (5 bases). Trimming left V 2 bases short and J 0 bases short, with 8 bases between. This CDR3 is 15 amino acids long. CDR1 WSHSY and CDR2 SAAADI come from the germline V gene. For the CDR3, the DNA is TGCGCCAGCAGTGAGAGAGGGAGCTCCTACAATGAGCAGTTCTTC. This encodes CASSERGSSYNEQFF.

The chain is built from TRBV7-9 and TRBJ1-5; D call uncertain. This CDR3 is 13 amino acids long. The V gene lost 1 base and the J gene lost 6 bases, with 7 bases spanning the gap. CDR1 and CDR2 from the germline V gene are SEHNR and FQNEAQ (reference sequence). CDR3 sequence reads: CASSLDRTQPQHF. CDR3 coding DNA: TGTGCCAGCAGCTTAGATAGAACTCAGCCCCAGCATTTT.